Listed here is a single TCR beta chain. This clonotype has only a few counts. Its antigen target is currently unknown. It has no much larger one-base neighbor in the sample; base qualities were not kept. These data are taken from a study of T cells after yellow fever vaccination (dated by TCRdb to 2018 to 2020). Context from the whole study: The SMART-Seq v4 Ultra Low Input RNA kit was used to prepare libraries from fractions with low cell numbers. To follow T-cell clones before and after primary and booster YFV17D yellow fever vaccination, bulk TCR alpha and beta repertoires were sequenced over time. Blood was collected at multiple timepoints before and after primary and secondary immunization, and bulk PBMC replicates and cell subsets were isolated. Two healthy male donors, one aged 18 to 30 and one aged 30 to 39 years, made up the cohort.

General conclusions and limits of the study: Computational filtering was required because FACS-sorted repertoires could contain abundant contaminating clonotypes from the bulk population. The secondary T-cell response was weaker than the primary response but faster, peaking on day 5 instead of day 15. After the booster, most of the clones that had expanded following primary vaccination were detected again (96% of CD4 and around 90% of CD8), which suggests that memory was broadly maintained. A small share of clonotypes was detected in both CD4 and CD8 compartments, with the overlap likely arising from convergent recombination. Because only two donors were included in the study, the extent to which the findings can be generalized is limited.

TCR cDNA was made using 5'RACE template switching, a step that added a universal primer site and unique molecular identifiers. Priming for cDNA synthesis came from both the TCR alpha and TCR beta constant segments. Two PCR steps were used to amplify libraries, with sample barcodes and sequencing adapters being added in the second step. Sequencing of libraries was performed on Illumina HiSeq 2500 (2x100 bp) or NovaSeq (2x150 bp). In the paper's pipeline: MIGEC handled demultiplexing of reads and collapsing into UMI consensus sequences, while MiXCR performed V(D)J alignment. Using edgeR on replicate PBMC samples, clonotypes were called vaccine-responding if FDR was below 0.01 and the log2 fold change was above 5 up to day 15. Bulk clonotypes were assigned CD4 or CD8 identity according to which sequenced CD4 or CD8 repertoire held them at higher abundance. TCRdb trimmed public reads at Q25 via fastp, called clones via MiXCR and kept in-frame beta chains. Entries that share a CDR3 protein sequence are merged under the most common genes and DNA. Clone size and V and J calls follow TCRdb, not the original study. This sample gives around 550,000 distinct CDR3 sequences in total; roughly 21% of them show up just once. Clones ranked in the top ten supply approximately 15% of the sample.

What the treatment or condition label conveys for this sample: live attenuated yellow fever vaccine strain. Two biological replicates of bulk PBMCs were collected at each blood-draw timepoint. PBMCs were isolated from peripheral blood using a standard Ficoll-Paque protocol. TriZol was used to extract RNA from bulk PBMCs, from CD4 and CD8 fractions, and from dextramer-positive and dextramer-negative fractions. The CDR3 numbers 14 residues from cysteine through phenylalanine. The read is trimmed to its CDR3 DNA, 42 bases read in frame from base 1. CDR1 and CDR2 were assigned from the germline V gene as KGHDR and SFDVKD. Germline trimming amounts to 8 bases on V and 8 bases on J, with 11 as the count of junction bases outside the gene matches.

This sample comprised PBMCs, obtained 15 days after the yellow fever booster vaccination. Here the chain combines TRBV24-1 and TRBJ2-4; TRBD1 matches 7 bases in the middle. This receptor was obtained from a man aged 25 to 40 who received the YFV17D yellow fever vaccine. CDR3 sequence: CATNTRRQGHIQYF. The bases are TGTGCCACCAACACTAGGCGACAGGGACACATTCAGTACTTC.